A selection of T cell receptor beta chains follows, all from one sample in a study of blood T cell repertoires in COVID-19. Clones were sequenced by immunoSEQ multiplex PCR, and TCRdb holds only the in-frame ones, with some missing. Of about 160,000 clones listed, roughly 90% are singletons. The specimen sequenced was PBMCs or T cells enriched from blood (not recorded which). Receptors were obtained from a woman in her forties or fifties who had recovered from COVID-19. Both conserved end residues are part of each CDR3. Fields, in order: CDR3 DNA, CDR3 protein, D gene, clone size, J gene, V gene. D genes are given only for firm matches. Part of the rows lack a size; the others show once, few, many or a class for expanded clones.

DNA: TGCGCCAGCAGCTTTGGTGACAATTCTGGGGCCAACGTCCTGACTTTC
CDR3: CASSFGDNSGANVLTF
D: -
size: -
J: TRBJ2-6
V: TRBV5-1

DNA: TGCGCCAGCAGCCCGGCGGCGGGGGCGCAGGGCTACACCTTC
CDR3: CASSPAAGAQGYTF
D: -
size: -
J: TRBJ1-2
V: TRBV5-1

DNA: TGTGCCATCAGAGCTCAGACAGGGGCAGCCTACGAGCAGTACTTC
CDR3: CAIRAQTGAAYEQYF
D: TRBD1
size: -
J: TRBJ2-7
V: TRBV10-3

DNA: TGTGCCAGCAGCTTAGGAGGGAGCATGGAGACAAAACTGTTTTTT
CDR3: CASSLGGSMETKLFF
D: -
size: -
J: TRBJ1-4
V: TRBV11-2

DNA: TGCGCCAGCAGCCAGACTAGCGGGGCCAACGTCCTGACTTTC
CDR3: CASSQTSGANVLTF
D: TRBD2
size: -
J: TRBJ2-6
V: TRBV4-3

DNA: TGTGCCAGCAGTTACTCTGGAGACCCCTCCTACGAGCAGTACTTC
CDR3: CASSYSGDPSYEQYF
D: -
size: -
J: TRBJ2-7
V: TRBV6-5

DNA: TGTGCCATCAGAAATTACGGGAGCCTCGCTGAAGCTTTCTTT
CDR3: CAIRNYGSLAEAFF
D: -
size: -
J: TRBJ1-1
V: TRBV10-3

DNA: TGTGCCACCAGCAGTTCGGGACAGGTGGATGAAAAACTGTTTTTT
CDR3: CATSSSGQVDEKLFF
D: TRBD1
size: once
J: TRBJ1-4
V: TRBV15

DNA: TGTGCCTGGATGGGACTAGCGGGCTCCTACAATGAGCAGTTCTTC
CDR3: CAWMGLAGSYNEQFF
D: TRBD2
size: -
J: TRBJ2-1
V: TRBV30

DNA: TGTGCCAGCAGCCACCCAAATTCACCCCTCCACTTT
CDR3: CASSHPNSPLHF
D: -
size: -
J: TRBJ1-6
V: TRBV4-2

DNA: TGTGCCACCAGCAGGGCTTGGGGGGACTTAGTCTCTGAGACCCAGTACTTC
CDR3: CATSRAWGDLVSETQYF
D: -
size: once
J: TRBJ2-5
V: TRBV15

DNA: TGTGCCAGTAGTTTCCCTGGGGCCCTAGGTGGCTACACCTTC
CDR3: CASSFPGALGGYTF
D: -
size: -
J: TRBJ1-2
V: TRBV19

DNA: TGTGCCAGTAGTATGGGGCAGGGGGACTACGAGCAGTACTTC
CDR3: CASSMGQGDYEQYF
D: TRBD1
size: -
J: TRBJ2-7
V: TRBV19

DNA: TGCGCCAGCAGCCCCGGGACTTTCAGTGAGACCCAGTACTTC
CDR3: CASSPGTFSETQYF
D: -
size: -
J: TRBJ2-5
V: TRBV5-1

DNA: TGTGCCAGCAGGAAAAACCGGGACAAGGGCGGAGGCTACACCTTC
CDR3: CASRKNRDKGGGYTF
D: -
size: -
J: TRBJ1-2
V: TRBV7-8

DNA: TGTGCCAGCAGCCACGGAGGGGATTATTGGGACACTGAAGCTTTCTTT
CDR3: CASSHGGDYWDTEAFF
D: -
size: -
J: TRBJ1-1
V: TRBV14

DNA: TGTGCCAGCAGCTTGAAGACTTCGCGTTTGGATGAGCAGTTCTTC
CDR3: CASSLKTSRLDEQFF
D: -
size: -
J: TRBJ2-1
V: TRBV7-2

DNA: TGTGCCAGCAACGCCAGGGACGAGCAGTACTTC
CDR3: CASNARDEQYF
D: -
size: -
J: TRBJ2-7
V: TRBV28

DNA: TGTGCCAGCAGGGACAGGGATGGCACTGAAGCTTTCTTT
CDR3: CASRDRDGTEAFF
D: TRBD1
size: once
J: TRBJ1-1
V: TRBV6-1

DNA: TGTGCCAGCAGCTTAGTAAAGGGGGCAGGGGAAGCTTTCTTT
CDR3: CASSLVKGAGEAFF
D: TRBD1
size: -
J: TRBJ1-1
V: TRBV11-3

DNA: TGCGCCAGCAGCTTGGGCGGGGGATACAATGAGCAGTTCTTC
CDR3: CASSLGGGYNEQFF
D: TRBD2
size: -
J: TRBJ2-1
V: TRBV5-1

DNA: TGTGCCAGCAGTTCACAGGGGCCTAACTATGGCTACACCTTC
CDR3: CASSSQGPNYGYTF
D: TRBD1
size: -
J: TRBJ1-2
V: TRBV6-1

DNA: TGTGCCAGCTCTATCGGGACTAGCAAAGATACGCAGTATTTT
CDR3: CASSIGTSKDTQYF
D: TRBD2
size: -
J: TRBJ2-3
V: TRBV18

DNA: TGTGCCAGCAGCCCACGAGGCGAGCCGAACACTGAAGCTTTCTTT
CDR3: CASSPRGEPNTEAFF
D: -
size: -
J: TRBJ1-1
V: TRBV6-2/TRBV6-3

DNA: TGTGCCAGCAGCTTGAACAGAAACACTGAAGCTTTCTTT
CDR3: CASSLNRNTEAFF
D: -
size: -
J: TRBJ1-1
V: TRBV5-5

DNA: TGTGCCAGCAGTTCCGGGACAGCCTATGGCTACACCTTC
CDR3: CASSSGTAYGYTF
D: TRBD1
size: -
J: TRBJ1-2
V: TRBV28

DNA: TGTGCCAGCAGTTTATCCAGGGTAGAGACTAATGAAAAACTGTTTTTT
CDR3: CASSLSRVETNEKLFF
D: -
size: -
J: TRBJ1-4
V: TRBV27

DNA: TGTGCCAGCAGCTCCAACCCCGGAGGGAGGGTAAACTATGGCTACACCTTC
CDR3: CASSSNPGGRVNYGYTF
D: -
size: -
J: TRBJ1-2
V: TRBV5-6

DNA: TGTGCCAGCTCACCCGTGAGGGCTGGGGCCAACGTCCTGACTTTC
CDR3: CASSPVRAGANVLTF
D: -
size: -
J: TRBJ2-6
V: TRBV18

DNA: TGTGCCAGCAGCCAGAGGGGGACTAGCGGGGTCCTTGCGGATACGCAGTATTTT
CDR3: CASSQRGTSGVLADTQYF
D: TRBD2
size: -
J: TRBJ2-3
V: TRBV4-2

DNA: TGTGCCATCTACGGGGGAGGGACAGGTGAAAAACTGTTTTTT
CDR3: CAIYGGGTGEKLFF
D: TRBD1
size: -
J: TRBJ1-4
V: TRBV10-3

DNA: TGTGCCAGCAGCTTAGGACAGGGGGCTGGCAATCAGCCCCAGCATTTT
CDR3: CASSLGQGAGNQPQHF
D: TRBD1
size: few
J: TRBJ1-5
V: TRBV7-9

DNA: TGTGCCAGCAGCTTACTCTCGAGAGGGCTTTATCCTGGAAACACCATATATTTT
CDR3: CASSLLSRGLYPGNTIYF
D: -
size: -
J: TRBJ1-3
V: TRBV7-6

DNA: TGCAGCCCCTTCAGGGACACTGAAGCTTTCTTT
CDR3: CSPFRDTEAFF
D: -
size: -
J: TRBJ1-1
V: TRBV29-1

DNA: TGCAGCGTTGAGGGGGGCTATGGCTACACCTTC
CDR3: CSVEGGYGYTF
D: -
size: -
J: TRBJ1-2
V: TRBV29-1

DNA: TGTGCCAGTAGGCCCGACCGCAGCAGCGCTGAAGCTTTCTTT
CDR3: CASRPDRSSAEAFF
D: -
size: -
J: TRBJ1-1
V: TRBV19

DNA: TGCGGGCCGACACAGGAGAACACTGAAGCTTTCTTT
CDR3: CGPTQENTEAFF
D: -
size: -
J: TRBJ1-1
V: TRBV2

DNA: TGTGCCAGTAGTATGGCGAGGACCGCGAGAAGGGGGGAGCAGTACTTC
CDR3: CASSMARTARRGEQYF
D: -
size: -
J: TRBJ2-7
V: TRBV19

DNA: TGTGCCAGCAGCGATAAGGGACAGGGGGCTGCCTACGAGCAGTACTTC
CDR3: CASSDKGQGAAYEQYF
D: TRBD1
size: -
J: TRBJ2-7
V: TRBV5-4

DNA: TGTGCCAGCAGCTCCCGACAGGGCCGCGGGGCCCAGCATTTT
CDR3: CASSSRQGRGAQHF
D: TRBD1
size: -
J: TRBJ1-5
V: TRBV5-6

DNA: TGTGCCAGAAGGACCAGGGAGGGGAACACTGAAGCTTTCTTT
CDR3: CARRTREGNTEAFF
D: -
size: -
J: TRBJ1-1
V: TRBV5-3

DNA: TGTGCCAGCAGCCCCAACCCCGGGAGGCGGGGGGGCTTCAATGAGCAGTTCTTC
CDR3: CASSPNPGRRGGFNEQFF
D: TRBD2
size: -
J: TRBJ2-1
V: TRBV9

DNA: TGTGCCAGCAGCCGACAGGGATTCATGAACACTGAAGCTTTCTTT
CDR3: CASSRQGFMNTEAFF
D: TRBD1
size: -
J: TRBJ1-1
V: TRBV14

DNA: TGTGCCAGCAGCCGTGCGGGGGGGAGCACAGATACGCAGTATTTT
CDR3: CASSRAGGSTDTQYF
D: TRBD2
size: -
J: TRBJ2-3
V: TRBV7-3

DNA: TGTGCCTGGAGCGCCTCCGGGACAGGGGGTCGAAACACCATATATTTT
CDR3: CAWSASGTGGRNTIYF
D: TRBD1
size: -
J: TRBJ1-3
V: TRBV30

DNA: TGTGCCAGCAGCAAAATGTTGGGGGGCAATGAGCAGTTCTTC
CDR3: CASSKMLGGNEQFF
D: -
size: -
J: TRBJ2-1
V: TRBV21-1

DNA: TGTGCCAGCAGTTTACGGGAGTACACTGAAGCTTTCTTT
CDR3: CASSLREYTEAFF
D: -
size: once
J: TRBJ1-1
V: TRBV27

DNA: TGTGCCAGCAGCTTGGATGTCGGTGGAAACACCATATATTTT
CDR3: CASSLDVGGNTIYF
D: -
size: -
J: TRBJ1-3
V: TRBV5-6

DNA: TGTGCCACCAGTGAATCCCGAAGGACGGGGAGCACAGATACGCAGTATTTT
CDR3: CATSESRRTGSTDTQYF
D: -
size: -
J: TRBJ2-3
V: TRBV24-1

DNA: TGCAGCGTTGAATACCGGGACAGGGTCTACTATGGCTACACCTTC
CDR3: CSVEYRDRVYYGYTF
D: TRBD1
size: once
J: TRBJ1-2
V: TRBV29-1

DNA: TGTGCCAGCTCACCACCGGGGGGGGGTTGGAATCAGCCCCAGCATTTT
CDR3: CASSPPGGGWNQPQHF
D: -
size: -
J: TRBJ1-5
V: TRBV18

DNA: TGTGCCAGCAGCCGAAGCGGGGGGAGCACAGATACGCAGTATTTT
CDR3: CASSRSGGSTDTQYF
D: TRBD2
size: once
J: TRBJ2-3
V: TRBV7-3

DNA: TGCGCCAGCAGCCAAGTGGCCGGGAGCACTAATTCACCCCTCCACTTT
CDR3: CASSQVAGSTNSPLHF
D: -
size: -
J: TRBJ1-6
V: TRBV4-3

DNA: TGTGCCAGCAGCAAGGGTCCGGGACTAGGGAGAACAGATACGCAGTATTTT
CDR3: CASSKGPGLGRTDTQYF
D: TRBD2
size: -
J: TRBJ2-3
V: TRBV9

DNA: TGCGCCAGCAGCTTGGGGGGCGCGCGCTCCTACAATGAGCAGTTCTTC
CDR3: CASSLGGARSYNEQFF
D: -
size: -
J: TRBJ2-1
V: TRBV5-1